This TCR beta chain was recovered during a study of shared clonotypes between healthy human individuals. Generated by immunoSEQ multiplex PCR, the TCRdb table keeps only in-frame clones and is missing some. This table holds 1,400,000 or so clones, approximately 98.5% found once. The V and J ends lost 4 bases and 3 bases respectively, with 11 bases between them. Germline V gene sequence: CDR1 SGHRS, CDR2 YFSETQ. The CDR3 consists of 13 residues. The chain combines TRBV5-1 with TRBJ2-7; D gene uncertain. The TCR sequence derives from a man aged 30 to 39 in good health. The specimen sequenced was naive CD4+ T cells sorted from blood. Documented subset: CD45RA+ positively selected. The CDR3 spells CASSRTANYEQYF. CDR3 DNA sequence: TGCGCCAGCAGCCGTACCGCTAACTACGAGCAGTACTTC.